The present TCR beta chain was sequenced within a study of brain metastases from non-small cell lung cancer. Using immunoSEQ multiplex PCR, the repertoire was profiled, and TCRdb retains in-frame clones only, with some absent. Seen here are 2,500 to 3,500 clones, 70% to 90% observed once, and the top ten hold less than 8.5%. Study-level results: T-cell clones appeared expanded in about 64% of brain metastases relative to matched primary tumors. Fewer infiltrating T cells were found in brain metastases than primaries. TCR repertoires overlapped largely between brain metastases and matched primaries.

Germline loops: CDR1 MDHEN, CDR2 SYDVKM. This CDR3 is built from 14 residues. V lost 7 bases, J lost 5 bases, and 17 bases lay in between. Of note for this clone: Its antigen is still unknown.

The sequence derives from a donor at least 40 years old with non-small cell lung cancer. Sequencing was carried out using primary lung tumor tissue. The chain recombines TRBV28 with TRBJ1-1, with a possible D match to TRBD1 (6 bases). The CDR3 is CASNSGASKTEAFF. In nucleotides, the CDR3 is TGTGCCAGCAACTCGGGGGCGTCAAAAACTGAAGCTTTCTTT.